This T cell receptor beta chain was documented in a study of regulatory T cells in long-lasting Graves disease. Through Arm-PCR of CDR3 regions and iRepertoire HTBI primers, TCR beta libraries were built. TCRdb used MiXCR to reprocess the multiplex PCR reads, holding one entry per CDR3 protein. Altogether over 400,000 distinct CDR3 sequences are present, around 15% being singletons, with the ten largest covering over 15%. As regards this clonotype: A read error may produce the germline difference seen at one junction end.

Germline lookup yields CDR1 SGHRS and CDR2 YFSETQ. There are 16 residues in the CDR3. Documented time point: newly diagnosed GD, antithyroid drugs for less than 3 months. From PBMCs, RNA was extracted and then used to make the TCR library. The sample was also reused in another study, on T cells in Graves' hyperthyroidism and ophthalmopathy. That paper states: An initial round of RT-PCR targeting the TCR CDR3 relied on the HTBI primer set.

The V and J genes are TRBV5-1 and TRBJ2-2; tentative D call: TRBD2 (6 bases). The source was peripheral blood mononuclear cells (PBMCs), collected at new diagnosis, from a patient treated with antithyroid drugs. The clonotype originates from a woman aged 45-60 years with Graves disease. This CDR3 is CASSWTAVGETGGLFF. The CDR3 bases are TGCGCCAGCAGCTGGACGGCGGTCGGGGAAACCGGGGGGCTGTTTTTT.